This TCR beta chain emerged from a study of OX40 agonist ivuxolimab in advanced cancers. Study background: At 0.01 to 10 mg/kg, ivuxolimab was administered intravenously to patients every 2 weeks. Patients enrolled in dose escalation were diagnosed with hepatocellular carcinoma, melanoma, renal cell or head and neck cancer. Of mixed ages from about 20 to 80 and averaging 60 years, the group was about 80% male. Study observations and caveats: It was also the case that some nonresponders had low normalized T-cell clonal expansion.

On this clone itself: Antigen unknown.

The V and J ends lost 8 bases and 7 bases respectively, with 5 bases between them. CDR3 length equals 9 residues. CDR1 is MNHNY and CDR2 is SVGAGI in the germline V gene (reference sequence). Sequencing used immunoSEQ multiplex PCR; TCRdb keeps in-frame clones, though not all of them. The sample includes about 70,000 clones, roughly 90% of them seen just once. The gene calls are TRBV6-6 and TRBJ1-2; no clear D gene. Sequences were derived from CD4+ or CD8+ T cells sorted from blood, sampled in a trial of the OX40 agonist ivuxolimab. This sequence originates from an adult with an advanced solid tumor such as melanoma, head and neck, liver or kidney cancer. The CDR3, as DNA: TGTGCCAGCCGGGCTGGCTACACCTTC. Translation: CASRAGYTF.